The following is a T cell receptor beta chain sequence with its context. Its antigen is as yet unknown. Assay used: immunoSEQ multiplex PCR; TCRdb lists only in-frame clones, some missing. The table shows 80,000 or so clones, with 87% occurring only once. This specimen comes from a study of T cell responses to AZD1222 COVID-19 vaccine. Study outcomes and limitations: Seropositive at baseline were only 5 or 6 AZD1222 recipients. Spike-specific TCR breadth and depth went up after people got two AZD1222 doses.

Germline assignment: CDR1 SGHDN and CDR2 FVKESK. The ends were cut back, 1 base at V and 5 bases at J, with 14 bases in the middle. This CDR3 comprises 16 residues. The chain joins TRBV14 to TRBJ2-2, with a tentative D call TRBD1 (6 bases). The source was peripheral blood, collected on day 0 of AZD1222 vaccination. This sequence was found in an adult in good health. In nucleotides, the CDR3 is TGTGCCAGCAGCCAAGGACAGGTCCTCCTAACCGGGGAGCTGTTTTTT. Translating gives CASSQGQVLLTGELFF. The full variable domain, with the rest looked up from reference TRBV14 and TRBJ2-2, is EAGVTQFPSHSVIEKGQTVTLRCDPISGHDNLYWYRRVMGKEIKFLLHFVKESKQDESGMPNNRFLAERTGGTYSTLKVQPAELEDSGVYFCASSQGQVLLTGELFFGEGSRLTVL.